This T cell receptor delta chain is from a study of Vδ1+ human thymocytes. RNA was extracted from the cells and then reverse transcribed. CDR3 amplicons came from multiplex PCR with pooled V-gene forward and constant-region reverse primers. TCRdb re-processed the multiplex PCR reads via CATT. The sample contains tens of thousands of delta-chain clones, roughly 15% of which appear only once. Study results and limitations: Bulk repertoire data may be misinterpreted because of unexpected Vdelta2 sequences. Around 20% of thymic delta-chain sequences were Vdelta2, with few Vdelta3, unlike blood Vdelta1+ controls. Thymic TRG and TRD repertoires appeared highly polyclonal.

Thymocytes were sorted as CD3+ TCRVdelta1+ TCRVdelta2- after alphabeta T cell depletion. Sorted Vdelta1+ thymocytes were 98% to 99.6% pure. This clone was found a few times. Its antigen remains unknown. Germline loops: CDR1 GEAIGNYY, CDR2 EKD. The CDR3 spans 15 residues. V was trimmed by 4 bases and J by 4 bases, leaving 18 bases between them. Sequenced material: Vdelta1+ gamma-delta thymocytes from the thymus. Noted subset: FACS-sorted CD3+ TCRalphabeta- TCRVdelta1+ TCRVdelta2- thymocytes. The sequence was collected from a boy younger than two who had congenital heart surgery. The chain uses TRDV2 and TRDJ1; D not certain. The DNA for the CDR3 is TGTGCCTGTGAACACTCTGGATTTTCGGTCGATAAACTCATCTTT. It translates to CACEHSGFSVDKLIF.